This passage covers 8 T cell receptor beta chains from one sample sequenced in a study of cytomegalovirus exposure and HLA in healthy donors. The repertoire was sequenced with immunoSEQ multiplex PCR; TCRdb's copy has only in-frame clones and lacks some. The data show over 150,000 clones, with 85% to 90% seen just once and 10% held by the top ten. What was sequenced was PBMCs. Every receptor here comes from a woman aged 18-30 years in good health and CMV-seropositive.

CDR3 bases: TGCGCCAGCAGCCAAGATCACCCCACTACTAGCGGGAAAACAGATACGCAGTATTTT. Protein product: CASSQDHPTTSGKTDTQYF. The rearrangement joins TRBV4-3 to TRBJ2-3; 10 bases agree with TRBD2. Germline CDR1 is LGHNA and CDR2 is YSLEER. The CDR3 is made up of 19 amino acids. Germline trimming cut 0 bases from V and 3 bases from J; bases unmatched to any gene: 12.

The chain couples TRBV7-3 to TRBJ2-1; 10 positions match TRBD2. The CDR3 totals 16 residues. The V gene end was trimmed by 0 bases and the J gene end by 4 bases; junction bases not matched to a gene: 3. Germline lookup yields CDR1 SGHTA and CDR2 FQGTGA. The CDR3, as DNA: TGTGCCAGCAGCTTAACGGGACTAGCGAGATACAATGAGCAGTTCTTC. It codes for CASSLTGLARYNEQFF.

The chain uses TRBV30 and TRBJ1-5; possibly TRBD1 for D (6 bases). The germline CDR1 and CDR2 sequences are GTSNPN and SVGIG (reference sequence). The CDR3 runs to 16 residues. Trimming left V 3 bases short and J 2 bases short, with 17 bases between. CDR3 residues: CAWSYSSRGGNQPQHF. CDR3 coding DNA: TGTGCCTGGAGCTACAGCTCCAGGGGAGGCAATCAGCCCCAGCATTTT.

This sequence joins TRBV5-1 and TRBJ1-1, with D possibly matching TRBD1 (5 bases). The CDR3 has 16 amino acids. V was shortened by 0 bases and J by 4 bases, with 16 bases between the two germline ends. CDR1 SGHRS and CDR2 YFSETQ come from the germline V gene. The CDR3 DNA sequence: TGCGCCAGCAGCTTGGTAGTGGGGCCCGGGAGCACTGAAGCTTTCTTT. Translation: CASSLVVGPGSTEAFF.

This chain joins TRBV5-4 and TRBJ2-1; 8 nucleotides agree with TRBD2. The CDR3 length is 15 residues. Germline CDR1 SGHNT, CDR2 YYREEE (reference sequence). The V segment lost 4 bases and the J segment 4 bases; nucleotides outside the gene matches: 7. CDR3 loop: CASSLATSGYNEQFF. In DNA form, the CDR3 reads TGTGCCAGCAGCCTCGCCACTAGCGGTTACAATGAGCAGTTCTTC.

The chain employs TRBV5-4 and TRBJ2-7; 9 bases fit TRBD1. Germline-derived CDR1 and CDR2 are SGHNT and YYREEE (reference sequence). V dropped 5 bases and J dropped 5; count of bases not matched to a gene: 14. The CDR3 has 16 residues. The CDR3 DNA sequence: TGTGCCAGCAGTGACCTGTTCAGGGACAGGGACCACGAGCAGTACTTC. This sequence encodes CASSDLFRDRDHEQYF.

The chain employs TRBV6-6 and TRBJ2-7; 7 bases match TRBD1. CDR1 is MNHNY and CDR2 is SVGAGI in the germline V gene (reference sequence). There are 14 residues in the CDR3. V trimming: 8 bases; J trimming: 2 bases; junction bases outside the gene matches: 9. The CDR3 DNA sequence: TGTGCCAGCCTCGAGACAGGGCCAACCTACGAGCAGTACTTC. It codes for CASLETGPTYEQYF.

The CDR3 is CASATEQYSGLAGGRRQETQYF. In DNA form, the CDR3 reads TGTGCTAGTGCCACTGAGCAATATTCCGGACTAGCGGGAGGTAGGCGGCAAGAGACCCAGTACTTC. The chain links TRBV12-5 to TRBJ2-5; 14 nucleotides match TRBD2. Trimming at V came to 7 bases and at J to 2 bases, leaving 24 bases not matched to a gene. Looked up from germline, CDR1 is LGHNT and CDR2 is FRNRAP. This CDR3 comprises 22 residues.